The TCR beta chain under discussion was sequenced for a study of shared clonotypes between healthy human individuals (dated by TCRdb to between 2020 and 2021). About the study as a whole: The cohort comprised a couple of women and three men aged 18 to 49 years. Per donor, three plates each were used for CD4 naive and CD4 memory, two for CD8 naive, and one for CD8 memory. The study deeply sequenced blood TCR repertoires of several healthy adults to estimate repertoire size and the extent of clonotype sharing between individuals. To increase sequencing depth and limit assay-specific biases, TCR repertoire library preparation and sequencing were carried out by different laboratories using diverse techniques. Between about 0.9 and 8.9 billion PBMCs per donor were obtained by leukapheresis.

Using the deep immunoSEQ assay, multiplex PCR amplified TCR CDR3 regions from genomic DNA. For each cell subset, the extracted genomic DNA was distributed evenly across all wells of several immunoSEQ 96-well plates, and each plate served as one replicate. For sorted subsets, each replicate PCR was loaded with 200 ng genomic DNA, equivalent to 30,000 or so T cell genomes. Purified libraries were quantified with a Qubit 3.0 fluorometer, sized on a Bioanalyzer 2100, and re-quantified with the KAPA Library Quantification kit. Every immunoSEQ 96-well plate was sequenced on a dedicated single-read 150-cycle Illumina NextSeq 550 flow cell. On the authors' methods: The immunoSEQ output contained only junctional sequences without quality scores, so filtering could not match that applied to full-length reads. Sequences were annotated with PyIR, a Python wrapper for IgBLAST v1.9, and V/J genes and CDR3 were assigned using IMGT germline references. Reads with weak V/J assignments (E-value above 1e-6), missing CDR3, stop codons, out-of-frame junctions, or ambiguous translated residues were removed. V3J clonotypes were defined as sequences sharing an identical inferred V gene, J gene, and CDR3 amino acid sequence. To compute the percentage overlap between repertoires, the number of shared unique clonotypes was divided by the size of the smaller repertoire. Repertoire richness was assessed with RTK rarefaction, the Chao1 estimator, and Recon v2.1 estimates of unobserved clonotypes. For all TCRbeta clonotypes obtained by the gDNA method from four donors, generation probabilities were computed with OLGA. What TCRdb holds here is the immuneACCESS table cut down to in-frame rearrangements. Part of the clones is not present; checked against another copy, under half of the missing clones reflect an unresolved V gene, and the others are unexplained. V and J calls plus clone size are reproduced from that table; the DNA served to infer D and trimming. For this sample the table gives roughly 700,000 clones, of which around 72% were detected only once. Approximately 1.6% of the sample lies in the top ten.

As for this clone: Its cognate antigen has yet to be identified. No base quality values were provided; no much bigger clone lies one nucleotide off.

Overall study outcomes, separate from this receptor: Naive subsets generally had larger estimated clonotype richness than memory subsets did. Even with the large sequencing depth, rarefaction of the sorted-subset datasets indicated that sequencing was incomplete. Pairwise subsampling indicated that sequencing depth was expected to affect the degree of clonotype sharing among donors. Sharing across a few donors was observed for roughly 5% of naive CD4, less than 4% of naive CD8, 2.3% of memory CD4, and 0.4% of memory CD8 clonotypes. Sampling was restricted to blood, and TCR repertoires in tissues likely differ from the TCR repertoires found in blood. Because the study included only a small number of donors, the genetic and exposure-history diversity represented was limited. Compared with non-shared clonotypes, clonotypes shared by all four sorted-subset donors had higher generation probabilities.

The donors were healthy, HIV-negative adults who had no recently reported acute infections or vaccinations. Only Caucasian adults living in Nashville, Tennessee, USA were represented among the donors. CD4+ T cells were enriched by magnetic negative selection; naive cells were then positively selected on CD45RA, and the negative fraction formed the memory subset. Blood was obtained by leukapheresis, after which PBMCs were separated by Ficoll-Histopaque density gradient centrifugation and cryopreserved in liquid nitrogen vapor phase. Analytical flow cytometry was used to check the purity and quantity of each magnetically sorted T cell population. Genomic DNA was isolated from every sorted fraction and measured by UV absorbance on a Nanodrop 2000c. The CDR3 sequence holds 15 residues, the cysteine and phenylalanine included. This entry keeps only the CDR3 DNA: 45 bases, framed from base 1. Per the germline V gene, MDHEN is the CDR1 and SYDVKM is the CDR2. V is cut by 3 bases and J by 2 bases, and the space between the germline ends is 13 bases.

Here the chain combines TRBV28 and TRBJ2-5, with no confidently assigned D gene. This receptor was taken from a woman under 40 in good health. The sample consisted of memory CD4+ T cells sorted from blood. The cell subset or site label for this specimen denotes: CD45RA-negative fraction. The nucleotides are TGTGCCAGCAGTTTGCCCGGAACTATTCAAGAGACCCAGTACTTC. Translated, it gives CASSLPGTIQETQYF.